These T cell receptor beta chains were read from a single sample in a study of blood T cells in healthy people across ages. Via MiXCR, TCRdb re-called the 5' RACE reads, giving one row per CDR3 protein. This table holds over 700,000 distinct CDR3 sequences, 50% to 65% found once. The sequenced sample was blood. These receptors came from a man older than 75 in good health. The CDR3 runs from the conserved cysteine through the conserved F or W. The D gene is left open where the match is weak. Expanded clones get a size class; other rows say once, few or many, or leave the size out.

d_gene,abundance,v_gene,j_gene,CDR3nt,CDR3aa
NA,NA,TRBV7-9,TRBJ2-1,TGTGCCAGCACCTCGACTGGTATGAATGAGCAGTTCTTC,CASTSTGMNEQFF
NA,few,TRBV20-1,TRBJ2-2,TGCAGTGCTAGAGCCGGGGCTTTCGAAGGGGAGCTGTTTTTT,CSARAGAFEGELFF
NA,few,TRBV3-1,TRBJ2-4,TGTGCCAGCAGCCCTGGCGCTGGAGCCAAAAACATTCAGTACTTC,CASSPGAGAKNIQYF
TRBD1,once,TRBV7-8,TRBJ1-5,TGTGCCAGCAGCCACCGCCGGGACAGGGGGGGTAGCAATCAGCCCCAGCATTTT,CASSHRRDRGGSNQPQHF
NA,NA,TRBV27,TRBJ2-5,TGTGCCAGCAGTAGGGTCTCGTCAGGGGAAGAGACCCAGTACTTC,CASSRVSSGEETQYF
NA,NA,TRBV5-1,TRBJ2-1,TGCGCCAGCAGCTCGTACGTGACTGGGCCCCGCAATGAGCAGTTCTTC,CASSSYVTGPRNEQFF
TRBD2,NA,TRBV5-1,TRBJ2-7,TGCGCCAGCAGCCGACTAGCGCCTACCTACGAGCAGTACTTC,CASSRLAPTYEQYF
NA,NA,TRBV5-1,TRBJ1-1,TGCGCCAGCAGCTTGAGGGTACTGAACACTGAAGCTTTCTTT,CASSLRVLNTEAFF
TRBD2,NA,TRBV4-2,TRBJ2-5,TGTGCCAGCAGTCGCAGCGGGGTGCGAGAGACCCAGTACTTC,CASSRSGVRETQYF
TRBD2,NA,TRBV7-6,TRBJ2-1,TGTGCCAGCAGCTTAGGGCTAGCGGGAAGGGAAGAGCAGTTCTTC,CASSLGLAGREEQFF
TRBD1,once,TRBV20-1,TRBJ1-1,TGCAGTGCTAGAGATCCCCGGACAGGGGGACAAACGGCTGAAGCTTTCTTT,CSARDPRTGGQTAEAFF
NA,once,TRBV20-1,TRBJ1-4,TGCAGTGCTAGAGACTGGGGCATTGAGGAAAAACTGTTTTTT,CSARDWGIEEKLFF
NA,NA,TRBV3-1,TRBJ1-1,TGTGCCAGCAGCCAGGGTGCCGGGTCCTTGAACACTGAAGCTTTCTTT,CASSQGAGSLNTEAFF
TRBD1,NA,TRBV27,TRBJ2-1,TGTGCCAGCAGTTGGTCCCAAAGTGGGGGACAGGGGATTCGGAGTGAGCAGTTCTTC,CASSWSQSGGQGIRSEQFF
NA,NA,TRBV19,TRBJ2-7,TGTGCCAGTAGTATCGGGGAGGCCTACGAGCAGTACTTC,CASSIGEAYEQYF
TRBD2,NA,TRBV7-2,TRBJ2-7,TGTGCCAGCAGCTTAGGGCGGGAGGGCGGTAATGAGCAGTACTTC,CASSLGREGGNEQYF
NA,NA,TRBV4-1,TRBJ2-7,TGCGCCAGCAGCCAAGCCGGGACCACCTACGAGCAGTACTTC,CASSQAGTTYEQYF
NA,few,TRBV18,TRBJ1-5,TGTGCCAGCTCACCGGGAGGGGGAAGCAATCAGCCCCAGCATTTT,CASSPGGGSNQPQHF
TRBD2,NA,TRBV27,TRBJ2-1,TGTGCCAGCAGTTTCCGCGGGACTAGCGTCTCCTACAATGAGCAGTTCTTC,CASSFRGTSVSYNEQFF
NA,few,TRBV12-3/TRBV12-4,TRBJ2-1,TGTGCCAGCAGGACGGACGGCCGCGGTGAGCAGTTCTTC,CASRTDGRGEQFF
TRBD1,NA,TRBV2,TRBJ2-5,TGTGCCAGCAGTGATCTGGCAGGGGGTTTCGGCGTGGAGACCCAGTACTTC,CASSDLAGGFGVETQYF
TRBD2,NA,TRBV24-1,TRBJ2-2,TGTGCCACCAGTGATTCCGGACTAGCGGGAGGTCGAAACACCGGGGAGCTGTTTTTT,CATSDSGLAGGRNTGELFF
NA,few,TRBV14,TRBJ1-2,TGTGCCAGCAGCCAAGATAGGCAGGCGGTCTATGGCTACACCTTC,CASSQDRQAVYGYTF
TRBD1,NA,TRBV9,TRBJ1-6,TGTGCCAGCAGCTCCCTGGACAGGGGTGGCTCACCCCTCCACTTT,CASSSLDRGGSPLHF
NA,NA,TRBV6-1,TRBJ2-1,TGTGCCAGCAGTAGCAGGGTAGTGGGCAATGAGCAGTTCTTC,CASSSRVVGNEQFF
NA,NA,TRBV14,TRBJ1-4,TGTGCCAGCAGTACGGGGGCTTGGAGTGAAAAACTGTTTTTT,CASSTGAWSEKLFF
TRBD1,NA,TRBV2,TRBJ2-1,TGTGCCAGCCCGAAACCCGGACAGGGGGCGGGTAATGAGCAGTTCTTC,CASPKPGQGAGNEQFF
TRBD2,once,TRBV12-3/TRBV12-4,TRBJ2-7,TGTGCCAGCAGTTTAAGGAATGGCGGGAGGGAGAGGGAGCAGTACTTC,CASSLRNGGREREQYF
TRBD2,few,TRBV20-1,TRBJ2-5,TGCAGTGCTAGAGATTCGGGACTACAAGAGACCCAGTACTTC,CSARDSGLQETQYF
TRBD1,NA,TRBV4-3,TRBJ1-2,TGCGCCAGCAGCCCAAAACCTGACAGGGGGCGCGATGGCTACACCTTC,CASSPKPDRGRDGYTF
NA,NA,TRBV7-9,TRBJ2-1,TGTGCCAGCAGCCCAATTGATTCCAATGAGCAGTTCTTC,CASSPIDSNEQFF
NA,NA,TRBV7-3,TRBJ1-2,TGTGCCAGCAGCTCCTATAGGACGAGCTATGGCTACACCTTC,CASSSYRTSYGYTF
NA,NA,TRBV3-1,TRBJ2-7,TGTGCCAGCAGCTCCGGGGGAGGCTACAATGAGCAGTACTTC,CASSSGGGYNEQYF
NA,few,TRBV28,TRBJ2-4,TGTGCCAGCTGGGGCCCCAAAAACATTCAGTACTTC,CASWGPKNIQYF
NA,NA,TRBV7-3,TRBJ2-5,TGTGCCAGCAGCATGGGCCCCCAAGAGACCCAGTACTTC,CASSMGPQETQYF
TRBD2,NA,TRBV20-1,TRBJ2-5,TGCAGTGCTAGAGATGGAACTAGCGGGATCGAAGAGACCCAGTACTTC,CSARDGTSGIEETQYF
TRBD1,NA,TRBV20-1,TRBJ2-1,TGCAGCCTACTACAGGGGTCAGTATACAATGAGCAGTTCTTC,CSLLQGSVYNEQFF
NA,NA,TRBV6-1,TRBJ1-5,TGTGCCAGCAGTGAAGCCAGGGGAGATCAGCCCCAGCATTTT,CASSEARGDQPQHF
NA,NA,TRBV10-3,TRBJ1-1,TGTGCCATCAGTGATGCCCAGGGGTCCCCTGAAGCTTTCTTT,CAISDAQGSPEAFF
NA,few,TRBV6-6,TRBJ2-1,TGTGCCAGCACTCGGGACCGTAATGAGCAGTTCTTC,CASTRDRNEQFF
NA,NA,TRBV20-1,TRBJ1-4,TGCAGTGCCCAAGGGGGGGGGGCTAATGAAAAACTGTTTTTT,CSAQGGGANEKLFF
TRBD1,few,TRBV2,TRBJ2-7,TGTGCCAGCAGTCCAACCGGGACAGGGTCCTACGAGCAGTACTTC,CASSPTGTGSYEQYF
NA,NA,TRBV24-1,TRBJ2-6,TGTGCCACCAGTGACGGGACGGCTTCTGGGGCCAACGTCCTGACTTTC,CATSDGTASGANVLTF
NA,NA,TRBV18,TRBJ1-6,TGTGCCAGTTCTACCCCCGATTCACCCCTCCACTTT,CASSTPDSPLHF
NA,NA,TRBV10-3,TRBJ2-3,TGTGCCATCAGTGTTGCGGGCCCGGCCATAGCAGATACGCAGTATTTT,CAISVAGPAIADTQYF
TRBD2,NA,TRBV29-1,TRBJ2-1,TGCAGCGTTGCGATAGCGGGAGGGCCTGGTGAGCAGTTCTTC,CSVAIAGGPGEQFF
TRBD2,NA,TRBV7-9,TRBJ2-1,TGTGCCAGCAGCTTGTGGACTAGCGGGAAACACAATGAGCAGTTCTTC,CASSLWTSGKHNEQFF